A selection of T cell receptor beta chains follows, all from one sample in a study of shared clonotypes between healthy human individuals. Repertoires were generated with immunoSEQ multiplex PCR, while TCRdb's copy carries only in-frame clones and drops some. This sample has about 660,000 clones, with 74% found just once. The sequencing sample was made of memory CD4+ T cells sorted from blood. All receptors come from a woman aged 25 to 39 in good health. The CDR3 runs from the conserved cysteine through the conserved F or W. The order of the fields is D gene, J gene, clone size, V gene, CDR3 DNA, CDR3 protein. A D gene is named only where the DNA matches it firmly. Not all rows give a size; the values are once, few, many and, for expanded clones, a class.

>-|TRBJ2-7|-|TRBV5-6
TGTGCCAGCAGTATTGGGCCGAAAGGGCAGTACTTC
CASSIGPKGQYF
>-|TRBJ2-1|few|TRBV27
TGTGCCAGCACTAATAGGGGGACTATCTACAATGAGCAGTTCTTC
CASTNRGTIYNEQFF
>-|TRBJ1-1|-|TRBV6-1
TGTGCCAGCAGTGAAAACTTGGGATGGACTGAAGCTTTCTTT
CASSENLGWTEAFF
>-|TRBJ1-5|-|TRBV21-1
TGTGCCAGCAGCAAAAGAGTTGAGTCCAATCAGCCCCAGCATTTT
CASSKRVESNQPQHF
>-|TRBJ2-7|-|TRBV27
TGTGCCACCCGAGGGCTGATCTCCTACGAGCAGTACTTC
CATRGLISYEQYF
>TRBD2|TRBJ2-1|-|TRBV28
TGTGCCAGCAGCCCCCCAGCGGGAACAACCGGCGATGAGCAGTTCTTC
CASSPPAGTTGDEQFF
>TRBD1|TRBJ2-7|-|TRBV6-1
TGTGCCAGCAACCGGAACAGGGGCTCCTACGAGCAGTACTTC
CASNRNRGSYEQYF
>TRBD1|TRBJ2-7|-|TRBV28
TGTGCCAGCAGGCTGCCGGGACAGGGGAATCAAGAGCAGTACTTC
CASRLPGQGNQEQYF
>-|TRBJ2-3|-|TRBV4-1
TGCGCCAGCAGCCAAGACGGGGGAGTGAACACAGATACGCAGTATTTT
CASSQDGGVNTDTQYF
>-|TRBJ2-3|-|TRBV10-1
TGCGCCAGCAGTGAGTTTCCGGGACGCACAGATACGCAGTATTTT
CASSEFPGRTDTQYF
>-|TRBJ2-5|-|TRBV2
TGTGCCAGCAGTGAAGGGGGGCCGACCCAGTACTTC
CASSEGGPTQYF
>-|TRBJ1-1|-|TRBV5-6
TGTGCCAGCAGCTTGGGGAGGAGGGGCTTCACTGAAGCTTTCTTT
CASSLGRRGFTEAFF
>TRBD2|TRBJ2-3|-|TRBV11-2
TGTGCCAGCAGCTTAGTCCTAGCGGGAGGAGGCACAGATACGCAGTATTTT
CASSLVLAGGGTDTQYF
>TRBD2|TRBJ2-7|-|TRBV27
TGTGCCAGCAGCACTACCCGAGGTAGCGGGGCGCTAGACGAGCAGTACTTC
CASSTTRGSGALDEQYF
>TRBD1|TRBJ2-7|once|TRBV5-1
TGCGCCAGCAGCTTGGATGGGACAGGGCGCCACGAGCAGTACTTC
CASSLDGTGRHEQYF
>TRBD1|TRBJ2-7|-|TRBV11-2
TGTGCCAGCAGCTTAGGACAAGGTGCAGGGGGAGCCTCCTACGAGCAGTACTTC
CASSLGQGAGGASYEQYF
>TRBD2|TRBJ2-1|-|TRBV7-6
TGTGCCAGCAGCTTAGAGACTAGCGGGAGAAATGAGCAGTTCTTC
CASSLETSGRNEQFF
>-|TRBJ1-2|once|TRBV28
TGTGCCAGCAGTTCGACAGCAAAGGCTAACTATGGCTACACCTTC
CASSSTAKANYGYTF
>-|TRBJ2-1|-|TRBV9
TGTGCCAGCAGCGAGGGGGGTACCCCCTACAATGAGCAGTTCTTC
CASSEGGTPYNEQFF
>-|TRBJ1-2|-|TRBV18
TGTGCCAGCTCAATTGAGGCGGCGAGACAAGGCTACACCTTC
CASSIEAARQGYTF